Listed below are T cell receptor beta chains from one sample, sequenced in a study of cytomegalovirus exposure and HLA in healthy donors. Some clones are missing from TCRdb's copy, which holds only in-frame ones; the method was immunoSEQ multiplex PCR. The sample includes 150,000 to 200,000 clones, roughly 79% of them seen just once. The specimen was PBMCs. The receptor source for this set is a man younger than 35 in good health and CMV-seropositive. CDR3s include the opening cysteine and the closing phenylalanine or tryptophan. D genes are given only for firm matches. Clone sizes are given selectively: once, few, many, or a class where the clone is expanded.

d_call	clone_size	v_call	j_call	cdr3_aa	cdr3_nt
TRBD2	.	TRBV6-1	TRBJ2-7	CASNLVLAGGYEQYF	TGTGCCAGCAACCTAGTTTTGGCGGGGGGCTACGAGCAGTACTTC
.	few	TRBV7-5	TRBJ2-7	CARTLIWEGIGQYF	TGTGCCAGAACATTAATATGGGAGGGGATCGGGCAGTACTTC
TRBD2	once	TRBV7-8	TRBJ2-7	CASSLGTSGSPGEQYF	TGTGCCAGCAGCTTAGGGACTAGCGGGAGTCCAGGCGAGCAGTACTTC
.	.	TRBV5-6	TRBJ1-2	CASSLGQNYGYTF	TGTGCCAGCAGCTTGGGACAGAACTATGGCTACACCTTC
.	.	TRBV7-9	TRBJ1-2	CASTPSGIGKGSYTF	TGTGCCAGTACCCCCTCGGGAATTGGTAAAGGGAGCTACACCTTC
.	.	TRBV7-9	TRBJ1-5	CASSLGGPGQPQHF	TGTGCCAGCAGCTTAGGCGGTCCCGGTCAGCCCCAGCATTTT
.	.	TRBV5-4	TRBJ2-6	CAAGVSGANVLTF	TGTGCCGCAGGGGTGAGTGGGGCCAACGTCCTGACTTTC
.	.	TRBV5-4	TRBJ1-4	CASSLTATNEKLFF	TGTGCCAGCAGCTTGACAGCAACTAATGAAAAACTGTTTTTT
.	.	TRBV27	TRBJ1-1	CASSPRTNTEAFF	TGTGCCAGCAGCCCCAGAACAAACACTGAAGCTTTCTTT
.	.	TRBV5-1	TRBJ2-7	CASSREPYEQYF	TGCGCCAGCAGCCGGGAACCCTACGAGCAGTACTTC
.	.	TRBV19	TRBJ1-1	CASSRTRDTEAFF	TGTGCCAGTAGTAGGACGAGGGACACTGAAGCTTTCTTT
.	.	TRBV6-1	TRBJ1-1	CASSEQGLGTEAFF	TGTGCCAGCAGCGAACAGGGACTGGGCACTGAAGCTTTCTTT
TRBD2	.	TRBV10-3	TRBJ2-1	CAITTGLEINNEQFF	TGTGCCATCACCACGGGACTAGAAATTAACAATGAGCAGTTCTTC
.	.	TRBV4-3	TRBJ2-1	CASSQDYLSYNEQFF	TGCGCCAGCAGCCAAGACTATCTCTCCTACAATGAGCAGTTCTTC
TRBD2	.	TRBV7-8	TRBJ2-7	CASSSLATEQYF	TGTGCCAGCAGCTCACTAGCGACCGAGCAGTACTTC
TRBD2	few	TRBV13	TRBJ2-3	CATISGGLRGDTQYF	TGTGCCACCATATCGGGGGGGCTTCGGGGAGATACGCAGTATTTT
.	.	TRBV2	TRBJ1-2	CANSGGGSYGYTF	TGTGCCAACTCCGGTGGGGGGTCCTATGGCTACACCTTC
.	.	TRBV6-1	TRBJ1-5	CASSEGRGFNQPQHF	TGTGCCAGCAGTGAGGGTAGAGGGTTCAATCAGCCCCAGCATTTT
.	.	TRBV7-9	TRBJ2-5	CASSLDDGYQETQYF	TGTGCCAGCAGCTTAGATGACGGGTACCAAGAGACCCAGTACTTC
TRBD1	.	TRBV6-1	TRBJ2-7	CASSEWGTGGGTPQYF	TGTGCCAGCAGTGAATGGGGGACAGGGGGCGGCACACCGCAGTACTTC
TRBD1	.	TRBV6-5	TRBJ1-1	CASTDRGDTEAFF	TGTGCCAGCACCGACAGGGGGGACACTGAAGCTTTCTTT
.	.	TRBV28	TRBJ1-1	CASSLTYTEAFF	TGTGCCAGCAGTTTGACATACACTGAAGCTTTCTTT
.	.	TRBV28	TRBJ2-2	CASSRDSNTGELFF	TGTGCCAGCAGTAGAGACTCCAACACCGGGGAGCTGTTTTTT
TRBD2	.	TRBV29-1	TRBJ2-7	CSVLLAGVDEQYF	TGCAGCGTCTTACTAGCGGGAGTAGACGAGCAGTACTTC
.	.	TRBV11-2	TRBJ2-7	CASSLAQGRSEQYF	TGTGCCAGCAGCTTAGCTCAGGGGCGGTCCGAGCAGTACTTC
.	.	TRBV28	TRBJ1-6	CASSLTGVGSPLHF	TGTGCCAGCAGCCTAACGGGGGTAGGCTCACCCCTCCACTTT
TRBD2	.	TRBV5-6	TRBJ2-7	CASSLTSGRVYEQYF	TGTGCCAGCAGCTTGACTAGCGGGAGAGTCTACGAGCAGTACTTC
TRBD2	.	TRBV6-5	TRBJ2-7	CASSLRGLVGFYEQYF	TGTGCCAGCAGTTTAAGGGGACTAGTGGGATTCTACGAGCAGTACTTC
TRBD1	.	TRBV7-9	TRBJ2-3	CASSSGTGPTDTQYF	TGTGCCAGCAGCTCCGGGACAGGCCCCACAGATACGCAGTATTTT
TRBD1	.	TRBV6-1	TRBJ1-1	CASSATGVTEAFF	TGTGCCAGCAGTGCAACAGGGGTAACTGAAGCTTTCTTT
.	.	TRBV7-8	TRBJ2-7	CASSHRSAGPLYEQYF	TGTGCCAGCAGCCACAGGTCAGCGGGCCCCCTCTACGAGCAGTACTTC
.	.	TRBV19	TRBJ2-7	CASSNVPGVHEQYF	TGTGCCAGTAGTAACGTCCCGGGGGTCCACGAGCAGTACTTC
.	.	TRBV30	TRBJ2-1	CAWSVGSSLPEQFF	TGTGCCTGGAGTGTAGGGAGTTCTTTACCAGAGCAGTTCTTC
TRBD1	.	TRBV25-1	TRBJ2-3	CASSDGQGPDTQYF	TGTGCCAGCAGTGACGGACAGGGCCCAGATACGCAGTATTTT
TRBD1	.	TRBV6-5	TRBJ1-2	CASRPGTATSYGYTF	TGTGCCAGCAGACCCGGGACAGCTACGTCCTATGGCTACACCTTC
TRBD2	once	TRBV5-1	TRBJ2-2	CASSLVPSGSLTGELFF	TGCGCCAGCAGCTTGGTCCCTAGCGGGAGTTTGACCGGGGAGCTGTTTTTT
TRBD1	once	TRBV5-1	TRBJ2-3	CASSAATGIGSDTQYF	TGCGCCAGCAGCGCAGCGACAGGGATAGGTTCAGATACGCAGTATTTT
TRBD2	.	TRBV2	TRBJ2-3	CASSEGDYLTDTQYF	TGTGCCAGCAGTGAGGGGGACTACCTCACAGATACGCAGTATTTT
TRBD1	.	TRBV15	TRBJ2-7	CATSEDRVQSYEQYF	TGTGCCACCAGCGAAGACAGGGTACAATCCTACGAGCAGTACTTC
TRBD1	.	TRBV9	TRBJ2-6	CASSVQGDGANVLTF	TGTGCCAGCAGCGTTCAGGGGGATGGGGCCAACGTCCTGACTTTC
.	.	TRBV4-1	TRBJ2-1	CASSQVTHRASYNEQFF	TGCGCCAGCAGCCAAGTGACCCACAGGGCCTCCTACAATGAGCAGTTCTTC